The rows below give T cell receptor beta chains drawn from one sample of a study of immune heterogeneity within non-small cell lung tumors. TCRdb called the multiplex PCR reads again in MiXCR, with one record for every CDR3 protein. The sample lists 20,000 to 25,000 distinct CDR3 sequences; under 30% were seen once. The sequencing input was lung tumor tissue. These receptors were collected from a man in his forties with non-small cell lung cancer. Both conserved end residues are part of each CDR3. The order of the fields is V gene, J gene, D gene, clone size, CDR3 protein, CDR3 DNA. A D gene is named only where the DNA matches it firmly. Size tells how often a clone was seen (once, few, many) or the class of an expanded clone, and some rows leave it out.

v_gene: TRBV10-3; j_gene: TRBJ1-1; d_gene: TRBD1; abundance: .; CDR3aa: CVMGTGGTEAFF; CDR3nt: TGTGTCATGGGGACAGGGGGCACTGAAGCTTTCTTT
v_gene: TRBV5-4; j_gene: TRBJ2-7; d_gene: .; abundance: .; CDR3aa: CASSLVVGRILYEQYF; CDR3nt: TGTGCCAGCAGCTTGGTTGTGGGACGGATACTTTACGAGCAGTACTTC
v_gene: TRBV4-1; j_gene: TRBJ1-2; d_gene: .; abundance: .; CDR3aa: CASSQGGRGPTNYGYTF; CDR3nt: TGCGCCAGCAGCCAAGGGGGCAGGGGCCCTACTAACTATGGCTACACCTTC
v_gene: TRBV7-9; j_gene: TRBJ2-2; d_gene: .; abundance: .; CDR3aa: CASSLKAVGELFF; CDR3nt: TGTGCCAGCAGCTTAAAGGCAGTGGGGGAGCTGTTTTTT
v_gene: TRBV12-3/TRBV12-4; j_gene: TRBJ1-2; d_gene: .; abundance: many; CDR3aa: CASSLAPGGGRGYTF; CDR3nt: TGTGCCAGCAGTCTAGCCCCCGGGGGCGGAAGGGGCTACACCTTC
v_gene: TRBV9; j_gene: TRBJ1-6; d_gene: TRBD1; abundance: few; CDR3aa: CASSVKAGGNSPLHF; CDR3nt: TGTGCCAGCAGCGTGAAGGCAGGGGGTAATTCACCCCTCCACTTT
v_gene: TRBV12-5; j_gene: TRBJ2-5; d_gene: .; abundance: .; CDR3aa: CASGPPDVPQETQYF; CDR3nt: TGTGCTAGTGGTCCGCCGGACGTACCACAAGAGACCCAGTACTTC
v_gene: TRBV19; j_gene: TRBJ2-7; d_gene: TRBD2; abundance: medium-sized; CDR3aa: CASSAGLDDYEQYF; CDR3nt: TGTGCCAGTAGTGCCGGACTAGATGACTACGAGCAGTACTTC
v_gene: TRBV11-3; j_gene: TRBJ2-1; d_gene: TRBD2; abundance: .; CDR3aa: CASSFSGGYNEHFF; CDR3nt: TGTGCCAGCAGCTTTTCGGGAGGGTACAATGAGCATTTCTTC
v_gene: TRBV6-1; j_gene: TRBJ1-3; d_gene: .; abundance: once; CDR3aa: CASSVGFSGNTIYF; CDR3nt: TGTGCCAGCAGTGTGGGATTTTCTGGAAACACCATATATTTT
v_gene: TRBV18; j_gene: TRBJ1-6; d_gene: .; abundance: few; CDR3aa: CASSSTVTSYNSPLHF; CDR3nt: TGTGCCAGCTCATCTACGGTTACCTCCTATAATTCACCCCTCCACTTT
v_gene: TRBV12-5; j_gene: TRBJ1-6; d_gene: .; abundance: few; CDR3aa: CASGLMGGNSPLHF; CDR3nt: TGTGCTAGTGGTTTGATGGGAGGTAATTCACCCCTCCACTTT